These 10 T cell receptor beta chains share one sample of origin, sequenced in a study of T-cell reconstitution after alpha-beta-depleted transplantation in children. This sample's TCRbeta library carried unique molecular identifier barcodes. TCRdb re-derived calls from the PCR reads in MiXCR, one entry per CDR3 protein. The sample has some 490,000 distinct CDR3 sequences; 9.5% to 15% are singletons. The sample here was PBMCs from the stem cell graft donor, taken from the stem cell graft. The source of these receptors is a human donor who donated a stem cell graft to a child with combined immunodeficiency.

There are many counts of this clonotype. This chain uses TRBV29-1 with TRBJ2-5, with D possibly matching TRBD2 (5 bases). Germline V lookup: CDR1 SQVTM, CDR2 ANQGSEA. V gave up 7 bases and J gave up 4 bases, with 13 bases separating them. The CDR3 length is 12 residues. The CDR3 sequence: CSASRTRETQYF. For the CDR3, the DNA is TGCAGCGCCTCCCGGACTCGAGAGACCCAGTACTTC.

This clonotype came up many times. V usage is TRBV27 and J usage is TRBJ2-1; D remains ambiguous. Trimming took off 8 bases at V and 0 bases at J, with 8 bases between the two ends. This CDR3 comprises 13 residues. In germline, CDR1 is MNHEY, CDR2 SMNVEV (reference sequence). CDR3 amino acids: CASGVASYNEQFF. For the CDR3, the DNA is TGTGCCAGCGGCGTAGCCTCCTACAATGAGCAGTTCTTC.

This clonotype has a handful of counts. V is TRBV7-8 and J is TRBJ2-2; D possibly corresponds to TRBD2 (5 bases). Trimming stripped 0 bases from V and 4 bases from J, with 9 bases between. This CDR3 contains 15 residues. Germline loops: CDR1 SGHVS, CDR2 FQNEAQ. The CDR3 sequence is CASSLASEGTGELFF. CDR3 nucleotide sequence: TGTGCCAGCAGCTTAGCTAGCGAGGGCACCGGGGAGCTGTTTTTT.

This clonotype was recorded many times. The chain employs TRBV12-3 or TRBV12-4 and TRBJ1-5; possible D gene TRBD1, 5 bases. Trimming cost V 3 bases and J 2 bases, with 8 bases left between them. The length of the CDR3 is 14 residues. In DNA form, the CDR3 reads TGTGCCAGCAGTTTGGAAGGGGGCAATCAGCCCCAGCATTTT. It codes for CASSLEGGNQPQHF.

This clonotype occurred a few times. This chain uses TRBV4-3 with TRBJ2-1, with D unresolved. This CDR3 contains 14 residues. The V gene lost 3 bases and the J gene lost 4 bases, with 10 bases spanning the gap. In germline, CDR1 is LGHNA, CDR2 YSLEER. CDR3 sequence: CASSQVANYNEQFF. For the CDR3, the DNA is TGCGCCAGCAGCCAGGTAGCAAATTACAATGAGCAGTTCTTC.

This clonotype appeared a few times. The CDR3 nucleotides are TGCAGTGCTAGTTTAGCGGGAGAGGGTTCAGATACGCAGTATTTT. Translation: CSASLAGEGSDTQYF. This chain connects TRBV20-1 to TRBJ2-3, with TRBD2 identical over 9 bases. The CDR3 has 15 amino acids. CDR1 DFQATT and CDR2 SNEGSKA come from the germline V gene (reference sequence). The V segment lost 3 bases and the J segment 4 bases; nucleotides outside the gene matches: 8.

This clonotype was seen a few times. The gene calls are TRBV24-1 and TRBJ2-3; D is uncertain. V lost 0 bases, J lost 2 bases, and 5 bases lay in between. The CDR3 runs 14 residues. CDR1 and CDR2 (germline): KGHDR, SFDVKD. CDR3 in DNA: TGTGCCACCAGTGATTTGCTCCCCACAGATACGCAGTATTTT. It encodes CATSDLLPTDTQYF.

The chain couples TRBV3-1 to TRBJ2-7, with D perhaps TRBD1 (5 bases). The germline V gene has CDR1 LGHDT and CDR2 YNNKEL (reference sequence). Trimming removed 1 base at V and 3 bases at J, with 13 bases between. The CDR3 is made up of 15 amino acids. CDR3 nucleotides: TGTGCCAGCAGCCAAGGGGTGCCAGGGCGCTACGAGCAGTACTTC. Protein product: CASSQGVPGRYEQYF.

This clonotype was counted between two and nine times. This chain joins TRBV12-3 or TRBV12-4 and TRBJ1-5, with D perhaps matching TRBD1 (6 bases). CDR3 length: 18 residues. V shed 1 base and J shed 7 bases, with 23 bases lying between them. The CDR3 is CASSLEDGGRGVRQPQHF. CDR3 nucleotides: TGTGCCAGCAGTTTAGAGGACGGGGGCCGCGGGGTACGGCAGCCCCAGCATTTT.

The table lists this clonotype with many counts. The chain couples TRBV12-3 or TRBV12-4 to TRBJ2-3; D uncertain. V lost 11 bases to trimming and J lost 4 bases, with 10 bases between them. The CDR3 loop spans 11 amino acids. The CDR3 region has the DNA TGTGCCTCCAGGTTAGCAGATACGCAGTATTTT. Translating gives CASRLADTQYF.